Listed below are T cell receptor beta chains from one sample, sequenced in a study of brain metastases from non-small cell lung cancer. The table came from immunoSEQ multiplex PCR; TCRdb's copy has only in-frame clones and leaves some out. The sample holds about 6,000 clones, around 83% seen once. The specimen was primary lung tumor tissue. The receptors were sampled from a donor aged 40 or over with non-small cell lung cancer. Each CDR3 is given with its conserved first and last residue. Each record gives: D gene, V gene, clone size, J gene, CDR3 DNA, CDR3 protein. A D gene is named only where the DNA matches it firmly. Clone size is given for some rows only: seen once, a few or many times, or a class if the clone is expanded.

D gene: NA; V gene: TRBV19; clone size: once; J gene: TRBJ1-1; CDR3 DNA: TGTGCGGCGGGGAAACGGGTGAACACTGAAGCTTTCTTT; CDR3 protein: CAAGKRVNTEAFF
D gene: NA; V gene: TRBV30; clone size: NA; J gene: TRBJ2-7; CDR3 DNA: TGTGCCTGGAGTCTAACCTCGGGCCTAGGGTACGAGCAGTACTTC; CDR3 protein: CAWSLTSGLGYEQYF
D gene: NA; V gene: TRBV29-1; clone size: large; J gene: TRBJ2-7; CDR3 DNA: TGCAGCGTTGGGGGGGACGGAACTTCCTACGAGCAGTACTTC; CDR3 protein: CSVGGDGTSYEQYF
D gene: NA; V gene: TRBV5-1; clone size: NA; J gene: TRBJ1-1; CDR3 DNA: TGCGCCAGCAGCTTGGCCCGAGAGAACACTGAAGCTTTCTTT; CDR3 protein: CASSLARENTEAFF
D gene: NA; V gene: TRBV28; clone size: once; J gene: TRBJ1-3; CDR3 DNA: TGTGCCAGCAGGGTGAGCTCTGGAAACACCATATATTTT; CDR3 protein: CASRVSSGNTIYF
D gene: TRBD1; V gene: TRBV29-1; clone size: NA; J gene: TRBJ2-5; CDR3 DNA: TGCAGCGTCCCCGGGACAGGAGGAGAGACCCAGTACTTC; CDR3 protein: CSVPGTGGETQYF
D gene: TRBD2; V gene: TRBV14; clone size: NA; J gene: TRBJ2-5; CDR3 DNA: TGTGCCAGCAGCCAGATAGGACTAGTGAAAGAGACCCAGTACTTC; CDR3 protein: CASSQIGLVKETQYF
D gene: TRBD1; V gene: TRBV19; clone size: NA; J gene: TRBJ2-7; CDR3 DNA: TGTGCCAGTAGTATGGGACAGCGCTACGAGCAGTACTTC; CDR3 protein: CASSMGQRYEQYF
D gene: TRBD1; V gene: TRBV19; clone size: NA; J gene: TRBJ1-1; CDR3 DNA: TGTGCCAGTAGTATCGTCGGCAAACAGGGGGCACGGAACACTGAAGCTTTCTTT; CDR3 protein: CASSIVGKQGARNTEAFF
D gene: TRBD2; V gene: TRBV15; clone size: NA; J gene: TRBJ2-1; CDR3 DNA: TGTGCCACCAGCAGGACTAGCGCGTACAATGAGCAGTTCTTC; CDR3 protein: CATSRTSAYNEQFF
D gene: TRBD2; V gene: TRBV29-1; clone size: NA; J gene: TRBJ2-1; CDR3 DNA: TGCAGCGTTGAAACCAGCGGGGGGGTCGACAATGAGCAGTTCTTC; CDR3 protein: CSVETSGGVDNEQFF
D gene: NA; V gene: TRBV6-4; clone size: NA; J gene: TRBJ1-2; CDR3 DNA: TGTGCCAGCAGTGAACGCGAGGTTGTTGGCTATGGCTACACCTTC; CDR3 protein: CASSEREVVGYGYTF
D gene: TRBD2; V gene: TRBV7-9; clone size: NA; J gene: TRBJ2-7; CDR3 DNA: TGTGCCAGCAGCCCCACGGGAGGGGGAATCAGCTCCTACGAGCAGTACTTC; CDR3 protein: CASSPTGGGISSYEQYF
D gene: NA; V gene: TRBV4-2; clone size: NA; J gene: TRBJ2-3; CDR3 DNA: TGTGCCAGCAGCCAAGCCGGTGGGGGGACCACAGATACGCAGTATTTT; CDR3 protein: CASSQAGGGTTDTQYF
D gene: NA; V gene: TRBV28; clone size: NA; J gene: TRBJ1-2; CDR3 DNA: TGTGCCAGCAGAATAGATCCTAACTATGGCTACACCTTC; CDR3 protein: CASRIDPNYGYTF
D gene: NA; V gene: TRBV28; clone size: NA; J gene: TRBJ1-2; CDR3 DNA: TGTGCCAGCAGTTTGGGCGGTGGGGGCTACACCTTC; CDR3 protein: CASSLGGGGYTF
D gene: TRBD1; V gene: TRBV20-1; clone size: NA; J gene: TRBJ1-2; CDR3 DNA: TGCAGTGCTAATGACGAAAGGACAGGGGCCGACTATGGCTACACCTTC; CDR3 protein: CSANDERTGADYGYTF
D gene: NA; V gene: TRBV6-1; clone size: NA; J gene: TRBJ1-5; CDR3 DNA: TGTGCCAGCAGTGAATCTCAGCCCCAGCATTTT; CDR3 protein: CASSESQPQHF
D gene: NA; V gene: TRBV5-6; clone size: few; J gene: TRBJ2-3; CDR3 DNA: TGTGCCAGCAGCTTGGTGCAGGGTACAGATACGCAGTATTTT; CDR3 protein: CASSLVQGTDTQYF
D gene: NA; V gene: TRBV5-6; clone size: few; J gene: TRBJ2-3; CDR3 DNA: TGTGCCAGCAGCTGGGACTTTTCCACAGATACGCAGTATTTT; CDR3 protein: CASSWDFSTDTQYF
D gene: NA; V gene: TRBV28; clone size: few; J gene: TRBJ1-5; CDR3 DNA: TGTGCCAGCAGTTTACTAGGGTATAGCAATCAGCCCCAGCATTTT; CDR3 protein: CASSLLGYSNQPQHF
D gene: TRBD1; V gene: TRBV9; clone size: NA; J gene: TRBJ1-2; CDR3 DNA: TGTGCCAGCAGCCCTTGGACAGGGGTTTTTGATGGCTACACCTTC; CDR3 protein: CASSPWTGVFDGYTF
D gene: TRBD2; V gene: TRBV6-5; clone size: NA; J gene: TRBJ2-1; CDR3 DNA: TGTGCCAGCACCAACCTGTTTAGCGGGGGAAATGAGCAGTTCTTC; CDR3 protein: CASTNLFSGGNEQFF
D gene: NA; V gene: TRBV7-8; clone size: few; J gene: TRBJ1-5; CDR3 DNA: TGTGCCAGCAGCTTAAACAGAGACCAGCCCCAGCATTTT; CDR3 protein: CASSLNRDQPQHF
D gene: TRBD2; V gene: TRBV7-2; clone size: once; J gene: TRBJ2-1; CDR3 DNA: TGTGCCAGCAGCTCTTTTGAAGCGGGGGTTTACAATGAGCAGTTCTTC; CDR3 protein: CASSSFEAGVYNEQFF
D gene: NA; V gene: TRBV12-3/TRBV12-4; clone size: NA; J gene: TRBJ1-1; CDR3 DNA: TGTGCCAGCAGGTACAGGGAAGTATCTGAAGCTTTCTTT; CDR3 protein: CASRYREVSEAFF
D gene: NA; V gene: TRBV21-1; clone size: NA; J gene: TRBJ1-2; CDR3 DNA: TGTGCCAGCAGCCTGGGAGGGGGGACCCACTATGGCTACACCTTC; CDR3 protein: CASSLGGGTHYGYTF
D gene: NA; V gene: TRBV25-1; clone size: NA; J gene: TRBJ1-2; CDR3 DNA: TGTGCCAGCAGTGAATTCAAGACGTACACCTTC; CDR3 protein: CASSEFKTYTF
D gene: NA; V gene: TRBV7-2; clone size: NA; J gene: TRBJ2-7; CDR3 DNA: TGTGCCAGCAGCTTAGTAAGGGGTAACTACGAACAGTACTTC; CDR3 protein: CASSLVRGNYEQYF